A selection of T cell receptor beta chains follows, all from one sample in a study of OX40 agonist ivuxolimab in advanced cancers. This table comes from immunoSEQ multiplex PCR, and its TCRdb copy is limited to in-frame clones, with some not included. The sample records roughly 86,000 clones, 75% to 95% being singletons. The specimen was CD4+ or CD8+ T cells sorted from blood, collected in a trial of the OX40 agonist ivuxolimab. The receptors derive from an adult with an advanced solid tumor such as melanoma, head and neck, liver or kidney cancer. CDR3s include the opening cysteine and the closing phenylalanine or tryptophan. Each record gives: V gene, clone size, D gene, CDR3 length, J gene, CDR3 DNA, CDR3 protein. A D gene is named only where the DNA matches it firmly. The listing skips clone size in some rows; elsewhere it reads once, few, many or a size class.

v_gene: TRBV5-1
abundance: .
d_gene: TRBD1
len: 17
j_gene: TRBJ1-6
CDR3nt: TGCGCCAGCAGCTTTTCCGGGACAGGGGGCGCGGATTCACCCCTCCACTTT
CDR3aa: CASSFSGTGGADSPLHF

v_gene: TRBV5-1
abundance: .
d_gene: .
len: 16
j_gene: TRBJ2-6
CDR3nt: TGCGCCAGCAGCCCCCAGACATTCTCTGGGGCCAACGTCCTGACTTTC
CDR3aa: CASSPQTFSGANVLTF

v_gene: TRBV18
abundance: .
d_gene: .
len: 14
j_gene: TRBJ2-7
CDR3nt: TGTGCCAGCTCACCACCAGGGAGTCCCTACGAGCAGTACTTC
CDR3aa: CASSPPGSPYEQYF

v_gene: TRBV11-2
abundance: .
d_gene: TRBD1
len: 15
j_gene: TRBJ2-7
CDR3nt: TGTGCCAGCAGCCTCGGACAGGGGGGAGTCTACGAGCAGTACTTC
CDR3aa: CASSLGQGGVYEQYF

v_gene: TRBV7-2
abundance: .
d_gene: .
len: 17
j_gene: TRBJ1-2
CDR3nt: TGTGCCAGCAGCTTTAGCGGAAGGCAGGGAAAGGAAGGGGGCTACACCTTC
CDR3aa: CASSFSGRQGKEGGYTF

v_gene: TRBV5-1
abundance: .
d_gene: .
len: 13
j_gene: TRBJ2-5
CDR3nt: TGCGCCAGCAGCTTTTCCGCCAAAGAGACCCAGTACTTC
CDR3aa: CASSFSAKETQYF

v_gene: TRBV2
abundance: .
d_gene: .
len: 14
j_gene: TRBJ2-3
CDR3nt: TGTGCCACTCTCCCAACTAGCTGGGGAGATACGCAGTATTTT
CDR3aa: CATLPTSWGDTQYF

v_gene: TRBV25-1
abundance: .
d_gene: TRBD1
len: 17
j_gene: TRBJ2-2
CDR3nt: TGTGCCAGCAGTGAAGGTGGGGGACAGGGGATGACCGGGGAGCTGTTTTTT
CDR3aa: CASSEGGGQGMTGELFF

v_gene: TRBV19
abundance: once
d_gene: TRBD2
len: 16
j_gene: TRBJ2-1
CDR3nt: TGTGCCAGTAGTATCGGCGGGAGGGGTTCCTACAATGAGCAGTTCTTC
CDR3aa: CASSIGGRGSYNEQFF

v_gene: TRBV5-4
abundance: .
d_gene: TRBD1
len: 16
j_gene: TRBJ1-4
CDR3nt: TGTGCCAGCAGCCTGCAATTGGGACAGGGAAGTGAAAAACTGTTTTTT
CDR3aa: CASSLQLGQGSEKLFF

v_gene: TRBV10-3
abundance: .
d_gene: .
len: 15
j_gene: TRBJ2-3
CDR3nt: TGTGCCATCAGCCTTGGACTTGCGGGCACAGATACGCAGTATTTT
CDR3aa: CAISLGLAGTDTQYF

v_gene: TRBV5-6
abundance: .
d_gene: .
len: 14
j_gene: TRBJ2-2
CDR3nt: TGTGCCAGCAGCTTGGAGGTGGGAACCGGGGAGCTGTTTTTT
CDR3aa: CASSLEVGTGELFF

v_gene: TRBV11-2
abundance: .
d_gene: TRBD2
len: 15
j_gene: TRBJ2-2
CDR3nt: TGTGCCAGCAGCCAAAGCGGGAGGATTACCGGGGAGCTGTTTTTT
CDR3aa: CASSQSGRITGELFF

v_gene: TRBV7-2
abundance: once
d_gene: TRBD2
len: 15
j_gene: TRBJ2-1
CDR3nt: TGTGCCAGCAGCTTAAATCCTAGCGGGAGCCGTCCTCAGTTCTTC
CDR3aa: CASSLNPSGSRPQFF

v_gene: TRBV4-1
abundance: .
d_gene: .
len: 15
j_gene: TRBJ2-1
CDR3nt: TGCGCCAGCAGCCAACCCCTAAAACAGGGCAATGAGCAGTTCTTC
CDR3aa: CASSQPLKQGNEQFF

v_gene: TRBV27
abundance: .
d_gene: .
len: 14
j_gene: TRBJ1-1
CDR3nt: TGTGCCAGCAGTTCTCCCCCAGGGAACACTGAAGCTTTCTTT
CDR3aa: CASSSPPGNTEAFF

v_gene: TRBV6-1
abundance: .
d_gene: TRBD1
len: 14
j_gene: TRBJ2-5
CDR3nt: TGTGCCAGCAGTGACGAACAGGGGGCGGGGACCCAGTACTTC
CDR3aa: CASSDEQGAGTQYF